The 26 T cell receptor beta chains below come from one sample, sequenced in a study of T cells in Graves' hyperthyroidism and ophthalmopathy. Amplification of TCR beta CDR3 regions used RNA as the template. During a first-round RT-PCR of the TCR CDR3, the HTBI primer set was used. One entry per CDR3 protein, called by TCRdb with MiXCR from the multiplex PCR reads. The sample has about 290,000 distinct CDR3 sequences; 13% are singletons. The sample consisted of blood. The origin of the receptors is a woman in her twenties or thirties with Graves' hyperthyroidism that later progressed to Graves' ophthalmopathy.

Ten or more counts support this clonotype. Here the CDR3 DNA reads TGTGCCAGCAGCCACCGCTCCGGTTACACCATATATTTT. Its translation: CASSHRSGYTIYF. The chain combines TRBV3-1 with TRBJ1-3, with unresolved D. Germline lookup yields CDR1 LGHDT and CDR2 YNNKEL (reference sequence). The CDR3 has 13 residues. The germline V and J ends were trimmed by 3 bases and 8 bases, with 11 bases remaining between them.

Regarding this clonotype: The CDR3 does not end in the conserved phenylalanine or tryptophan, so this is likely a read error. V usage is TRBV4-1 and J usage is TRBJ1-1, with D hard to call. This CDR3 is 14 amino acids long. Per germline, CDR1 MGHRA and CDR2 YSYEKL. Trimming took off 1 base at V and 1 base at J, with 7 bases between the two ends. The CDR3 sequence: CASSQGSGNTEAFS. CDR3 bases: TGCGCCAGCAGCCAAGGATCGGGGAACACTGAAGCTTTCTCT.

This clonotype was detected many times. This rearrangement joins TRBV4-1 to TRBJ2-3; maybe TRBD2 (5 bases). V was clipped by 0 bases and J by 6 bases, with 13 bases between them. The CDR3 is 15 residues long. Per germline, CDR1 MGHRA and CDR2 YSYEKL. CDR3 sequence reads: CASSQDAGLQDTQYF. CDR3 in DNA: TGCGCCAGCAGCCAAGATGCGGGCCTCCAGGATACGCAGTATTTT.

The table lists this clonotype with a few counts. The V and J genes are TRBV24-1 and TRBJ2-6; no firm D call. Trimming removed 3 bases from V and 2 bases from J, with 10 bases in between. The CDR3 covers 16 residues. CDR1 KGHDR and CDR2 SFDVKD come from the germline V gene. The CDR3, as DNA: TGTGCCACCAGTGATCCTGGGTTACCTGGGGCCAACGTCCTGACTTTC. This sequence encodes CATSDPGLPGANVLTF.

In its sample, this clonotype was seen a few times. Since a much larger clone is just one base distant, this may be a read error. No conserved phenylalanine or tryptophan is present at the end of the CDR3, so a read error is the likely explanation. V is TRBV7-2 and J is TRBJ2-7; D remains unclear. From germline, CDR1 is SGHTA and CDR2 FQGNSA. Deletions cut 1 base from V and 0 bases from J, with 10 bases between. The CDR3 is made up of 15 amino acids. In DNA form, the CDR3 reads TGTGCCAGCAGCTTAGAACTACGAGGCTCCTACGAGCAGTACCTC. Amino acid sequence: CASSLELRGSYEQYL.

This clonotype was seen many times. The chain carries TRBV11-2 and TRBJ1-1; possible D gene TRBD1, 6 bases. Between the trimmed V and J ends, which lost 5 bases and 2 bases, there was a span of 21 bases. The CDR3 spans 17 residues. Germline CDR1 and CDR2: SGHAT and FQNNGV. Written as DNA, the CDR3 is TGTGCCAGCAGCCCAAACACCGGGACAATTCGAAACACTGAAGCTTTCTTT. This gives the protein CASSPNTGTIRNTEAFF.

This chain uses TRBV19 with TRBJ1-1; D might be TRBD1 (6 bases). Per the germline V gene, CDR1 is LNHDA and CDR2 is SQIVND (reference sequence). Trimming left V 5 bases short and J 3 bases short, with 16 bases between. The CDR3 has 15 residues. The CDR3 loop reads CASSDRPGAYTEAFF. As DNA, the CDR3 is TGTGCCAGTAGTGACAGGCCGGGGGCGTACACTGAAGCTTTCTTT.

V is TRBV20-1 and J is TRBJ1-3, with 7 bases that match TRBD1. Looked up from germline, CDR1 is DFQATT and CDR2 is SNEGSKA (reference sequence). The CDR3 has 14 residues. V was clipped by 6 bases and J by 0 bases; unmatched bases: 5. This CDR3 is CSAGDSHSGNTIYF. In DNA form, the CDR3 reads TGCAGTGCGGGGGACAGTCACTCTGGAAACACCATATATTTT.

For this clonotype: An end of the junction differs from the germline gene, which may be a read error. The rearrangement links TRBV5-1 to TRBJ2-1; 7 bases line up with TRBD2. From germline, CDR1 is SGHRS and CDR2 YFSETQ. This CDR3 has 14 amino acids. CDR3 sequence reads: CASSSRGDANEQFF. The CDR3 nucleotides are TGTGCCAGCAGCTCACGGGGGGATGCGAATGAGCAGTTCTTC. Supplemented by reference TRBV5-1 and TRBJ2-1, the full variable domain reads KAGVTQTPRYLIKTRGQQVTLSCSPISGHRSVSWYQQTPGQGLQFLFEYFSETQRNKGNFPGRFSGRQFSNSRSEMNVSTLELGDSALYLCASSSRGDANEQFFGPGTRLTVL.

This clonotype was found many times. The genes are TRBV6-1 and TRBJ1-1, with a possible D match to TRBD1 (5 bases). CDR1 is MNHNS, CDR2 SASEGT, per germline. The V end lost 8 bases, the J end lost 4 bases, and 23 bases lay between the germline ends. There are 16 residues in the CDR3. The CDR3 loop is CASQSPDSALGTEAFF. The CDR3 DNA is TGTGCCAGCCAATCTCCTGACAGTGCCCTGGGCACTGAAGCTTTCTTT.

This clonotype was counted a few times. The chain carries TRBV27 and TRBJ1-4, with D possibly being TRBD1 (6 bases). V gave up 6 bases and J gave up 6 bases, with 14 bases separating them. Germline CDR1 and CDR2: MNHEY and SMNVEV (reference sequence). This CDR3 contains 14 residues. The DNA for the CDR3 is TGTGCCAGCAGACCCCGGGACACCTATGAAAAACTGTTTTTT. This codes for CASRPRDTYEKLFF.

This clonotype came up many times. The chain joins TRBV9 to TRBJ1-4; the D is unclear. The CDR3 has 14 amino acids. The germline V and J ends were trimmed by 0 bases and 8 bases, with 11 bases remaining between them. Germline-derived CDR1 and CDR2 are SGDLS and YYNGEE. For the CDR3, the DNA is TGTGCCAGCAGCGTAGCGGGTCTGGGAGAAAAACTGTTTTTT. This sequence encodes CASSVAGLGEKLFF.

V is TRBV6-5 and J is TRBJ2-2; D is unresolved. The length of the CDR3 is 16 residues. Germline V gene sequence: CDR1 MNHEY, CDR2 SVGAGI. Trimming left V 0 bases short and J 1 base short, with 9 bases between. The CDR3 is CASSYSKLRNTGELFF. CDR3 bases: TGTGCCAGCAGTTACTCGAAACTCCGGAACACCGGGGAGCTGTTTTTT.

This clonotype was seen many times. V usage is TRBV10-3 and J usage is TRBJ2-5, with no clear D. There are 9 residues in the CDR3. Germline V gene lookup returns CDR1 ENHRY and CDR2 SYGVKD. V was clipped by 10 bases and J by 2 bases, with 2 bases between them. CDR3 DNA sequence: TGTGCCAAACAAGAGACCCAGTACTTC. As protein: CAKQETQYF.

This clonotype has ten or more counts. The chain employs TRBV7-2 and TRBJ1-2, with no clear D. The CDR3 is made up of 16 amino acids. Germline V CDR1 and CDR2: SGHTA, FQGNSA. The V end was cut by 1 base, the J end by 0 bases, with 12 bases between. In nucleotides, the CDR3 is TGTGCCAGCAGCTTAGAACTACGTGGAGCTAACTATGGCTACACCTTC. Translating it yields CASSLELRGANYGYTF.

This clonotype was recorded many times. The chain is built from TRBV3-1 and TRBJ2-7; D is uncertain. Germline loops: CDR1 LGHDT, CDR2 YNNKEL (reference sequence). This CDR3 spans 15 amino acids. V was trimmed by 0 bases and J by 3 bases, leaving 12 bases between them. CDR3 sequence: CASSQDLGRNYEQYF. The CDR3, as DNA: TGTGCCAGCAGCCAAGATCTTGGCAGGAACTACGAGCAGTACTTC.

This clonotype was observed at least ten times. V is TRBV27 and J is TRBJ2-5, with TRBD1 identical over 8 bases. The CDR3 is made up of 14 amino acids. Germline lookup yields CDR1 MNHEY and CDR2 SMNVEV (reference sequence). J gave up 4 bases and V 4 bases, and 5 bases lay outside the gene matches. The CDR3 spells CASSWDRIGETQYF. The CDR3 coding sequence is TGTGCCAGCAGTTGGGACAGGATAGGAGAGACCCAGTACTTC.

Many counts were recorded for this clonotype. The rearrangement links TRBV4-1 to TRBJ1-1, with D maybe TRBD1 (5 bases). CDR3 length: 14 amino acids. Trimming left V 3 bases short and J 2 bases short, with 10 bases between. CDR1 is MGHRA, CDR2 YSYEKL, per germline. The CDR3 sequence: CASSHVDRNTEAFF. The CDR3 DNA sequence: TGCGCCAGCAGCCACGTCGACAGAAACACTGAAGCTTTCTTT.

This clonotype occurred many times. The rearrangement joins TRBV7-8 to TRBJ2-1, with TRBD2 identical over 7 bases. Trimming cost V 1 base and J 6 bases; bases outside gene matches: 6. Germline V gene sequence: CDR1 SGHVS, CDR2 FQNEAQ. The length of the CDR3 is 15 residues. The CDR3 coding sequence is TGTGCCAGCAGCTTAGTCTCAGCGGGGATCAATGAGCAGTTCTTC. This encodes CASSLVSAGINEQFF.

This clonotype was observed at least ten times. This rearrangement joins TRBV12-3 or TRBV12-4 to TRBJ1-3; no clear D. The CDR3 has 15 amino acids. Trimming stripped 2 bases from V and 2 bases from J, with 10 bases between. The CDR3 sequence: CASSLQLNAGNTIYF. CDR3 nucleotides: TGTGCCAGCAGTTTACAACTGAACGCTGGAAACACCATATATTTT.

This clonotype was observed a few times. The genes are TRBV6-2 or TRBV6-3 and TRBJ2-7; tentatively, D is TRBD1 (6 bases). The CDR3 consists of 14 residues. With 6 bases removed from V and 4 bases from J, the gap between germline ends came to 16 bases. CDR1 is MNHEY, CDR2 SVGEGT, per germline. The DNA for the CDR3 is TGTGCCAGCAGCCCCGAGGATACAGGGTACGAGCAGTACTTC. Translated, it gives CASSPEDTGYEQYF.

At least ten counts were recorded for this clonotype. The CDR3 bases are TGTGCCAGCAGCTTACAGTCGGCCAATCAGCCCCAGCATTTT. Its protein product is CASSLQSANQPQHF. The chain employs TRBV7-2 and TRBJ1-5, with no clear D. The germline CDR1 and CDR2 sequences are SGHTA and FQGNSA. V lost 2 bases to trimming and J lost 3 bases, with 8 bases between them. The length of the CDR3 is 14 residues.

The V call is TRBV28, the J call TRBJ1-5; D is undetermined. The germline V gene encodes CDR1 MDHEN and CDR2 SYDVKM. This CDR3 is 13 amino acids long. V lost 6 bases and J 3 bases, leaving 9 bases between the germline ends. The CDR3 spells CASSRKNNQPQHF. CDR3 sequence (DNA): TGTGCCAGCAGCCGGAAAAACAATCAGCCCCAGCATTTT.

This clonotype has a count of ten or more. The chain joins TRBV5-1 to TRBJ2-7, with 13 bases identical to TRBD2. The junction had 4 bases not matched to a gene; V was cut back by 4 bases and J by 3 bases. The CDR3 is 15 amino acids. CDR1 is SGHRS and CDR2 is YFSETQ in the germline V gene. CDR3 nucleotides: TGCGCCAGCAGCATTGGACTAGCGGGAGACTACGAGCAGTACTTC. Translated: CASSIGLAGDYEQYF.

This clonotype was counted between two and nine times. The V call is TRBV7-6, the J call TRBJ2-1, with TRBD2 matching 9 bases. Germline lookup yields CDR1 SGHVS and CDR2 FNYEAQ. The J segment lost 8 bases and the V segment lost 5 bases, leaving 22 bases of the junction unmatched. The CDR3 extends over 19 amino acids. The CDR3 loop reads CASSPTDGLAPGGGHEQFF. CDR3 coding DNA: TGTGCCAGCAGCCCGACCGACGGACTAGCGCCAGGGGGGGGACATGAGCAGTTCTTC.

The V and J genes are TRBV29-1 and TRBJ2-1; D not resolved. Trimming shortened V by 8 bases and J by 0 bases, and 11 bases separated the two germline ends. From germline, CDR1 is SQVTM and CDR2 ANQGSEA. The CDR3 spans 13 residues. The CDR3 DNA reads TGCAGCTTACGGACGGTCTCCTACAATGAGCAGTTCTTC. Its translation: CSLRTVSYNEQFF.